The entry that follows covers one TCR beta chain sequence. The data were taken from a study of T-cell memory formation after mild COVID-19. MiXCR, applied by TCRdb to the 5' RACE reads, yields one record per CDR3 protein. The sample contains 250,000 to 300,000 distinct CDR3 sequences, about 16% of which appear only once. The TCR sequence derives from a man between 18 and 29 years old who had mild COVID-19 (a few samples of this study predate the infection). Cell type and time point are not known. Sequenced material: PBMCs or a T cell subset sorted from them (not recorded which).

DNA for the CDR3: TGTGCCAGCAGCTTTCGAAAGCGCGACACAGATACGCAGTATTTT. It encodes CASSFRKRDTDTQYF. The chain uses TRBV7-2 and TRBJ2-3, with unresolved D. Deletions cut 3 bases from V and 2 bases from J, with 12 bases between. Germline V gene lookup returns CDR1 SGHTA and CDR2 FQGNSA. The CDR3 loop spans 15 amino acids.